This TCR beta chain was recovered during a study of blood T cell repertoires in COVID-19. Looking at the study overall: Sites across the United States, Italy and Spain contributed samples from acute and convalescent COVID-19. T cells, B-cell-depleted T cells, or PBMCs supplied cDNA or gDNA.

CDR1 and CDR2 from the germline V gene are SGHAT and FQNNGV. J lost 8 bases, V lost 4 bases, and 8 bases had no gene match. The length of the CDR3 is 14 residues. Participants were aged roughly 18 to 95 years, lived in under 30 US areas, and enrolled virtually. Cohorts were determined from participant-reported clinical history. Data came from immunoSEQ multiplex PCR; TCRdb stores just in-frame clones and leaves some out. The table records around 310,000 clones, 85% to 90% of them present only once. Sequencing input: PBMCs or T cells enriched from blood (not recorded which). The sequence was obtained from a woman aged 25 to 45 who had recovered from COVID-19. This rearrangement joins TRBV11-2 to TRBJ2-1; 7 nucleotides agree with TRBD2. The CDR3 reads CASSYRTSGDEQFF. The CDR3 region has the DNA TGTGCCAGCAGCTACCGGACTAGTGGCGATGAGCAGTTCTTC.